These 25 T cell receptor beta chains were sequenced from one sample in a study of blood T cell repertoires in COVID-19. Clones were sequenced by immunoSEQ multiplex PCR, and TCRdb holds only the in-frame ones, with some missing. The table lists about 110,000 clones, 88% of them singletons. The material sequenced was peripheral blood. The origin of the receptors is a woman aged 45-65 years with acute or convalescent COVID-19.

This clone was counted once. The chain joins TRBV3-1 (or the pseudogene TRBV3-2) to TRBJ1-2, with a possible D match to TRBD1 (5 bases). The CDR3 extends over 14 amino acids. Germline V lookup: CDR1 LGHDT, CDR2 YNNKEL (reference sequence). V lost 1 base and J lost 2, with 8 bases in between. This CDR3 reads CASSQAGGNYGYTF. In DNA form, the CDR3 reads TGTGCCAGCAGCCAAGCGGGGGGGAACTATGGCTACACCTTC.

The chain joins TRBV28 to TRBJ1-2, with TRBD1 identical over 7 bases. Germline V gene sequence: CDR1 MDHEN, CDR2 SYDVKM. This CDR3 has 16 amino acids. V trimming: 6 bases; J trimming: 2 bases; junction bases outside the gene matches: 12. The CDR3 DNA is TGTGCCAGCAGGGGGCAGGGTGTACAGGGGAACTATGGCTACACCTTC. Translating gives CASRGQGVQGNYGYTF.

The gene calls are TRBV19 and TRBJ2-5; unclear D gene. Germline V gene sequence: CDR1 LNHDA, CDR2 SQIVND (reference sequence). The ends were cut back, 5 bases at V and 2 bases at J, with 9 bases in the middle. The CDR3 sequence is 13 residues long. Here the CDR3 reads CASSGSVQETQYF. CDR3 DNA: TGTGCCAGTAGTGGCTCAGTTCAAGAGACCCAGTACTTC. The full variable domain, completed using reference TRBV19 and TRBJ2-5, is DGGITQSPKYLFRKEGQNVTLSCEQNLNHDAMYWYRQDPGQGLRLIYYSQIVNDFQKGDIAEGYSVSREKKESFPLTVTSAQKNPTAFYLCASSGSVQETQYFGPGTRLLVL.

The chain employs TRBV5-1 and TRBJ2-3; tentatively, D is TRBD1 (6 bases). Germline CDR1 reads SGHRS; CDR2 reads YFSETQ. CDR3 length equals 14 residues. The V end lost 4 bases, the J end lost 3 bases, and 12 bases lay between the germline ends. The CDR3 nucleotides read TGCGCCAGCAGCCTCCGGACAGATACAGATACGCAGTATTTT. Its translation is CASSLRTDTDTQYF.

The V gene is TRBV5-6, the J gene TRBJ1-4, with D tentatively TRBD1 (6 bases). This CDR3 has 15 residues. V was cut by 1 base and J by 8 bases, with 15 bases left in between. The V gene's germline CDR1 is SGHDT and CDR2 YYEEEE. The CDR3 region has the DNA TGTGCCAGCAGCTTGTATGGGGGCGCTGGGGAAAAACTGTTTTTT. Protein: CASSLYGGAGEKLFF.

V is TRBV5-1 and J is TRBJ1-2; tentative D call: TRBD1 (5 bases). CDR1 is SGHRS, CDR2 YFSETQ, per germline. V lost 1 base, J lost 7 bases, and 14 bases lay in between. This CDR3 has 14 amino acids. DNA for the CDR3: TGCGCCAGCAGCTTGCAGGACCAAAGGGGTGGCTACACCTTC. Translated: CASSLQDQRGGYTF.

This clone has only one observation. The V gene is TRBV9, the J gene TRBJ2-1; 8 bases fit TRBD2. Trimming at V came to 4 bases and at J to 7 bases, leaving 10 bases not matched to a gene. Per the germline V gene, CDR1 is SGDLS and CDR2 is YYNGEE. This CDR3 contains 15 residues. This chain's CDR3 is CASSPEAGGGNEQFF. The CDR3 bases are TGTGCCAGCAGCCCAGAGGCGGGAGGTGGGAATGAGCAGTTCTTC.

The table lists this clone with a few counts. CDR3: CSAQRETGNTIYF. DNA for the CDR3: TGCAGCGCCCAGAGGGAGACGGGAAACACCATATATTTT. The V gene is TRBV29-1, the J gene TRBJ1-3; no reliable D call. Trimming shortened V by 7 bases and J by 4 bases, and 14 bases separated the two germline ends. There are 13 residues in the CDR3. The V gene's germline CDR1 is SQVTM and CDR2 ANQGSEA.

The rearrangement links TRBV7-2 to TRBJ2-5; 9 bases fit TRBD2. Unmatched junction bases numbered 9, after V lost 5 bases and J lost 5 bases. The germline gives CDR1 SGHTA, CDR2 FQGNSA. This CDR3 has 15 residues. For the CDR3, the DNA is TGTGCCAGCAGCCCCTTAGCGGGAGTTGGGGAGACCCAGTACTTC. Protein sequence: CASSPLAGVGETQYF. The full variable domain, with the rest looked up from reference TRBV7-2 and TRBJ2-5, is GAGVSQSPSNKVTEKGKDVELRCDPISGHTALYWYRQSLGQGLEFLIYFQGNSAPDKSGLPSDRFSAERTGGSVSTLTIQRTQQEDSAVYLCASSPLAGVGETQYFGPGTRLLVL.

The chain combines TRBV19 with TRBJ1-4; 7 bases agree with TRBD1. V shed 10 bases, J shed 8 bases, and the junction held 10 bases outside the gene matches. The CDR3 is 13 amino acids. Germline lookup yields CDR1 LNHDA and CDR2 SQIVND (reference sequence). The CDR3 sequence: CATRQGLGEKLFF. CDR3 nucleotide sequence: TGTGCCACAAGACAGGGTTTAGGGGAAAAACTGTTTTTT. The complete variable domain, with remaining parts taken from reference TRBV19 and TRBJ1-4, reads DGGITQSPKYLFRKEGQNVTLSCEQNLNHDAMYWYRQDPGQGLRLIYYSQIVNDFQKGDIAEGYSVSREKKESFPLTVTSAQKNPTAFYLCATRQGLGEKLFFGSGTQLSVL.

This clone was seen only once. The chain has TRBV18 and TRBJ2-3; TRBD1 might be the D (5 bases). This CDR3 region has 14 residues. V gave up 6 bases and J gave up 2 bases, with 12 bases separating them. In germline, CDR1 is KGHSH, CDR2 LQKENI. CDR3: CASSLKQVTDTQYF. In nucleotides, the CDR3 is TGTGCCAGCTCCCTAAAACAGGTCACAGATACGCAGTATTTT.

This clone has just one count. The chain uses TRBV5-1 and TRBJ2-7, with D perhaps TRBD2 (5 bases). V lost 4 bases and J 2 bases, leaving 13 bases between the germline ends. The germline V gene encodes CDR1 SGHRS and CDR2 YFSETQ. The CDR3 is 14 residues long. CDR3 DNA sequence: TGCGCCAGCAGCCCCACCGGGAAGACCTACGAGCAGTACTTC. Amino acid sequence: CASSPTGKTYEQYF.

This clone was seen once. For the CDR3, the DNA is TGTGCCAGCAGCCAAGAGGAGGGTGGCAGGTCACCCCTCCACTTT. This sequence encodes CASSQEEGGRSPLHF. The chain uses TRBV4-2 and TRBJ1-6; no clear D. Trimming left V 0 bases short and J 10 bases short, with 13 bases between. The CDR3 is 15 amino acids. The germline V gene has CDR1 LGHNA and CDR2 YNFKEQ.

The CDR3 DNA sequence: TGTGCCAGCAGCTTAGCTACCGGACAGAACACTGAAGCTTTCTTT. Translating it yields CASSLATGQNTEAFF. The rearrangement links TRBV7-9 to TRBJ1-1, with D maybe TRBD1 (5 bases). From germline, CDR1 is SEHNR and CDR2 FQNEAQ (reference sequence). V lost 0 bases and J 1 base, leaving 9 bases between the germline ends. This CDR3 region has 15 residues.

V is TRBV14 and J is TRBJ1-1; 10 nucleotides match TRBD1. After removal of 0 bases from V and 0 bases from J, the junction contained 7 bases not matched to a gene. Germline values: CDR1 SGHDN, CDR2 FVKESK. The CDR3 spans 18 residues. In nucleotides, the CDR3 is TGTGCCAGCAGCCAAGATCCTCGACAGGGGGCTGTGAACACTGAAGCTTTCTTT. Protein sequence: CASSQDPRQGAVNTEAFF.

V usage is TRBV30 and J usage is TRBJ1-3, with 7 bases aligning to TRBD1. The CDR3 is 16 residues long. J gave up 0 bases and V 0 bases, and 5 bases lay outside the gene matches. Looked up from germline, CDR1 is GTSNPN and CDR2 is SVGIG (reference sequence). The CDR3 DNA sequence: TGTGCCTGGAGTGTACCGACAGGGCACTCTGGAAACACCATATATTTT. This encodes CAWSVPTGHSGNTIYF. Using reference TRBV30 and TRBJ1-3 for the parts outside the CDR3, the full variable domain is SQTIHQWPATLVQPVGSPLSLECTVEGTSNPNLYWYRQAAGRGLQLLFYSVGIGQISSEVPQNLSASRPQDRQFILSSKKLLLSDSGFYLCAWSVPTGHSGNTIYFGEGSWLTVV.

This clone was counted a single time. The V call is TRBV7-9, the J call TRBJ1-2; D might be TRBD1 (5 bases). Germline V CDR1 and CDR2: SEHNR, FQNEAQ (reference sequence). V was shortened by 5 bases and J by 6 bases, with 13 bases between the two germline ends. The CDR3 loop spans 13 amino acids. Here the CDR3 reads CASSPDKVNGYTF. The CDR3 nucleotides are TGTGCCAGCAGCCCGGACAAGGTCAATGGCTACACCTTC.

The V and J genes are TRBV15 and TRBJ1-2, with D unresolved. Germline V gives CDR1 LNHNV, CDR2 YYDKDF (reference sequence). The CDR3 consists of 15 residues. V lost 3 bases, J lost 1 base, and 12 bases lay in between. Here the CDR3 DNA reads TGTGCCACCAGCAGCCTAACCGGGATTAACTATGGCTACACCTTC. Translated, it gives CATSSLTGINYGYTF.

The chain employs TRBV18 and TRBJ1-5; D is possibly TRBD1 (5 bases). V dropped 0 bases and J dropped 3 bases, with 6 bases sitting between them. Germline values: CDR1 KGHSH, CDR2 LQKENI. This CDR3 has 14 residues. The CDR3 loop reads CASSPPTANQPQHF. CDR3 in DNA: TGTGCCAGCTCACCACCGACAGCCAATCAGCCCCAGCATTTT.

This clone was observed a handful of times. The chain combines TRBV5-1 with TRBJ2-7; TRBD2 might be the D (6 bases). Germline-derived CDR1 and CDR2 are SGHRS and YFSETQ. The ends were cut back, 3 bases at V and 7 bases at J, with 17 bases in the middle. The length of the CDR3 is 14 residues. CDR3 region: CASSSKGGVGEQYF. In nucleotides, the CDR3 is TGCGCCAGCAGCTCTAAAGGAGGGGTAGGGGAGCAGTACTTC. Combining the CDR3 with reference TRBV5-1 and TRBJ2-7 gives the whole variable domain KAGVTQTPRYLIKTRGQQVTLSCSPISGHRSVSWYQQTPGQGLQFLFEYFSETQRNKGNFPGRFSGRQFSNSRSEMNVSTLELGDSALYLCASSSKGGVGEQYFGPGTRLTVT.

The J gene is TRBJ2-5, the V gene TRBV25-1; 8 positions match TRBD1. The CDR3 is 16 residues long. Trimming removed 5 bases from V and 2 bases from J; junction bases left unmatched: 10. Germline CDR1 is MGHDK and CDR2 is SYGVNS. CDR3 in DNA: TGTGCCAGCAGTCCCCGGACAGGGTTAGGGCAAGAGACCCAGTACTTC. It is translated as CASSPRTGLGQETQYF.

The rearrangement links TRBV29-1 to TRBJ2-1, with TRBD2 identical over 11 bases. Losses at the gene ends were 7 bases for V and 9 bases for J; bases not matched to a gene: 11. The length of the CDR3 is 14 residues. The germline V gene has CDR1 SQVTM and CDR2 ANQGSEA. CDR3 DNA sequence: TGCAGCGGACTCACTAGCGGGAGTCAGAGTGAGCAGTTCTTC. Protein: CSGLTSGSQSEQFF.

The V and J genes are TRBV4-2 and TRBJ1-4, with 12 bases identical to TRBD1. Germline trimming cut 5 bases from V and 6 bases from J; bases unmatched to any gene: 13. The length of the CDR3 is 18 residues. Germline V lookup: CDR1 LGHNA, CDR2 YNFKEQ. DNA for the CDR3: TGTGCCAGCAGCAAAACCGGGACAGGGGGCGCTGGAGATGAAAAACTGTTTTTT. Amino acid sequence: CASSKTGTGGAGDEKLFF.

The genes are TRBV18 and TRBJ2-1, with 8 bases that match TRBD2. V trimming: 5 bases; J trimming: 2 bases; junction bases outside the gene matches: 5. CDR1 is KGHSH and CDR2 is LQKENI in the germline V gene. This CDR3 region has 15 residues. The chain's CDR3 is CASSSAGGPYNEQFF. The CDR3 coding sequence is TGTGCCAGCTCATCCGCGGGGGGACCCTACAATGAGCAGTTCTTC. The full variable domain, completed using reference TRBV18 and TRBJ2-1, is NAGVMQNPRHLVRRRGQEARLRCSPMKGHSHVYWYRQLPEEGLKFMVYLQKENIIDESGMPKERFSAEFPKEGPSILRIQQVVRGDSAAYFCASSSAGGPYNEQFFGPGTRLTVL.

The V call is TRBV18, the J call TRBJ2-1; 7 nucleotides line up with TRBD2. The V gene end was trimmed by 3 bases and the J gene end by 5 bases; junction bases not matched to a gene: 7. Per the germline V gene, CDR1 is KGHSH and CDR2 is LQKENI. There are 15 residues in the CDR3. CDR3 residues: CASSPGGRVDNEQFF. CDR3 DNA sequence: TGTGCCAGCTCACCGGGCGGGAGAGTAGACAATGAGCAGTTCTTC.